The clone carrying this T cell receptor beta chain is labeled medium-sized. Its target is unknown. This record belongs to a study of HIV-infected patients and healthy controls. About 480 ng RNA was reverse transcribed with alpha and beta constant-region primers. Using multiplexing indices, alpha and beta chain libraries were generated apart by chain-specific third strand synthesis. One primer pair amplified all rearrangements per chain; each cDNA got molecular barcodes. A short first PCR added P5 and P7 adapter elements and a second index. Each CDR3 protein gets one entry after TCRdb re-called the 5' RACE reads with MiXCR. The data show roughly 14,000 distinct CDR3 sequences, with approximately 7% seen just once and roughly 8.5% held by the top ten. The repertoire came from unfractionated whole blood and reflected all unsorted peripheral T cells. The study's findings and limits: A major limitation was that merely sixteen HIV-infected individuals were processed. Study cohorts differed slightly in age and sex, but this did not explain diversity differences.

The length of the CDR3 is 13 residues. The V end lost 0 bases, the J end lost 2 bases, and 3 bases lay between the germline ends. Germline CDR1 is MNHEY and CDR2 is SVGEGT. The chain couples TRBV6-2 or TRBV6-3 to TRBJ2-3; D uncertain. Specimen: blood. The TCR sequence derives from an adult in good health. CDR3 sequence (DNA): TGTGCCAGCAGTTACTCGGACACAGATACGCAGTATTTT. It codes for CASSYSDTDTQYF.